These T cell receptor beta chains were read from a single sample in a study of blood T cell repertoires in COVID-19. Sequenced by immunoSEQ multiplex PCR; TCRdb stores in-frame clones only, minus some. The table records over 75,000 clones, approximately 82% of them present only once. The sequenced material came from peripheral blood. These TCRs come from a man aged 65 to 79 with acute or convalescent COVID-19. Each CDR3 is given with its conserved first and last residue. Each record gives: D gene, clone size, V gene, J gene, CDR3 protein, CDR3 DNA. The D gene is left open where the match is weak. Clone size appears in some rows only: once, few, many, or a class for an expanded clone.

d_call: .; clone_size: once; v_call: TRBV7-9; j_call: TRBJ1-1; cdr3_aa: CASTPAGIGTEAFF; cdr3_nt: TGTGCCAGCACCCCGGCAGGGATCGGCACTGAAGCTTTCTTT
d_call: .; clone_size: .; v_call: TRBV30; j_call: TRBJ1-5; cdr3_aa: CAWSEGSSNQPQHF; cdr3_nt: TGTGCCTGGAGTGAGGGGTCTAGCAATCAGCCCCAGCATTTT
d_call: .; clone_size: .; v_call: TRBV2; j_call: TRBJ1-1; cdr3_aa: CASSEARGSKRNTEAFF; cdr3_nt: TGTGCCAGCAGTGAAGCTCGAGGCAGTAAGAGGAACACTGAAGCTTTCTTT
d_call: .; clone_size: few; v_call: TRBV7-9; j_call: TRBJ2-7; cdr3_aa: CASSLGLPAHEQYF; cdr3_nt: TGTGCCAGCAGCTTAGGACTACCAGCCCACGAGCAGTACTTC
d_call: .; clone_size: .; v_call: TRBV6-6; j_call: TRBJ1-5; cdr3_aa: CASSYGGNQPQHF; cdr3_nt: TGTGCCAGCAGTTACGGAGGAAATCAGCCCCAGCATTTT
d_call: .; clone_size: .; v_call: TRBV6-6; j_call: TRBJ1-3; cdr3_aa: CASQLIAYSGNTIYF; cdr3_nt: TGTGCCAGTCAGTTAATAGCATACTCTGGAAACACCATATATTTT
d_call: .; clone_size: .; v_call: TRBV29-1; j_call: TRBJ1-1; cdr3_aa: CSVVAGANMNTEAFF; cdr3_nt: TGCAGCGTTGTAGCTGGGGCGAATATGAACACTGAAGCTTTCTTT
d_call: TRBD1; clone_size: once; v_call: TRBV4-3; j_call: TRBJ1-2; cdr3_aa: CASSQDPRMTGYNGYTF; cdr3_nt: TGCGCCAGCAGCCAAGATCCCCGCATGACAGGGTATAATGGCTACACCTTC
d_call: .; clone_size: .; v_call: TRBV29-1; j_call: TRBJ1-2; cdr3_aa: CSVVVPPGAFGYTF; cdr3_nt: TGCAGCGTTGTAGTCCCGCCTGGGGCTTTCGGCTACACCTTC
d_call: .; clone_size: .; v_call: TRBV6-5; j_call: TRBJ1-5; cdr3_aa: CASSRKEAGNQPQHF; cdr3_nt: TGTGCCAGCAGTCGTAAGGAGGCGGGCAATCAGCCCCAGCATTTT